This is a list of T cell receptor beta chains from one sample in a study of Graves' ophthalmopathy and Graves' hyperthyroidism. MiXCR, applied by TCRdb to the multiplex PCR reads, yields one record per CDR3 protein. The sample includes about 170,000 distinct CDR3 sequences, under 40% of them seen just once. Sequences were obtained from peripheral blood. These receptors were taken from a woman between 40 and 50 years old with Graves' ophthalmopathy. The CDR3 runs from the conserved cysteine through the conserved F or W. Fields, in order: D gene, J gene, V gene, clone size, CDR3 length, CDR3 protein, CDR3 DNA. A D gene is named only where the DNA matches it firmly. The size field is filled for only some rows; it gives once, few, many or a size class.

.	TRBJ1-6	TRBV6-1	.	15	CASRLLGGDNSPLHF	TGTGCCAGCAGACTGCTTGGAGGGGACAATTCACCCCTCCACTTT
TRBD2	TRBJ2-7	TRBV12-3/TRBV12-4	.	15	CASSLRVGRVHEQYF	TGTGCCAGCAGTTTAAGGGTCGGGAGGGTCCACGAGCAGTACTTC
.	TRBJ2-7	TRBV15	.	14	CATSRDVSSYEQYF	TGTGCCACCAGCAGAGATGTGAGCTCCTACGAGCAGTACTTC
.	TRBJ2-4	TRBV4-3	many	16	CASSQDVSRARGIQYF	TGCGCCAGCAGCCAAGATGTCAGTAGGGCAAGGGGCATTCAGTACTTC
.	TRBJ2-7	TRBV2	many	13	CASSQDHGAEQYF	TGTGCCAGCAGCCAGGACCACGGTGCCGAGCAGTACTTC
.	TRBJ1-6	TRBV7-3	many	24	CASSLRGGHPGNLDSDHFNSPLHF	TGTGCCAGCAGCTTACGGGGAGGACACCCCGGAAACTTAGACTCCGACCATTTTAATTCACCCCTCCACTTT
.	TRBJ1-2	TRBV12-3/TRBV12-4	few	14	CASSSTAGDYGYTF	TGTGCCAGCAGTTCTACCGCGGGGGACTATGGCTACACCTTC
.	TRBJ1-1	TRBV6-5	.	14	CASSYGGWNTEAFF	TGTGCCAGCAGTTATGGGGGCTGGAACACTGAAGCTTTCTTT
.	TRBJ2-7	TRBV10-2	.	14	CASSVGSSSYEQYF	TGCGCCAGCAGTGTAGGGAGTAGCTCCTACGAGCAGTACTTC
TRBD1	TRBJ2-5	TRBV5-6	.	18	CASSWGQGAPSYQETQYF	TGTGCCAGCAGCTGGGGACAGGGGGCCCCCTCGTACCAAGAGACCCAGTACTTC
.	TRBJ2-5	TRBV7-9	.	15	CASSSRDMLQETQYF	TGTGCCAGCAGCTCTCGGGACATGTTGCAAGAGACCCAGTACTTC
.	TRBJ2-1	TRBV6-2/TRBV6-3	.	16	CASSYGRDRDYNEQFF	TGTGCCAGCAGTTATGGGCGGGACCGGGACTACAATGAGCAGTTCTTC
TRBD2	TRBJ2-7	TRBV11-3	.	15	CASSPGLAGMEEQYF	TGTGCCAGCAGCCCTGGACTAGCGGGAATGGAGGAGCAGTACTTC
.	TRBJ2-7	TRBV10-3	many	13	CAIAGTTSYEQYF	TGTGCCATCGCCGGGACAACCTCCTACGAGCAGTACTTC
TRBD2	TRBJ2-3	TRBV7-8	.	15	CASNLAGEGSDTQYF	TGTGCCAGCAACCTAGCGGGAGAAGGCTCAGATACGCAGTATTTT
.	TRBJ1-1	TRBV27	many	16	CASSTRGQRARSEAFF	TGTGCCAGCAGTACTCGCGGACAGAGGGCCCGATCGGAAGCTTTCTTT
TRBD1	TRBJ2-5	TRBV27	many	13	CASSLWDRETQYF	TGTGCCAGCAGTTTGTGGGACAGGGAGACCCAGTACTTC
TRBD2	TRBJ2-2	TRBV6-2/TRBV6-3	.	15	CASKWLAGENGELFF	TGTGCCAGCAAATGGCTAGCGGGAGAAAACGGGGAGCTGTTTTTT
TRBD1	TRBJ2-2	TRBV6-1	.	15	CASSTGTGEGGELFF	TGTGCCAGCAGTACCGGGACAGGGGAAGGCGGGGAGCTGTTTTTT
.	TRBJ1-1	TRBV18	many	14	CASSPAKTHTEAFF	TGTGCCAGCTCACCAGCCAAAACCCACACTGAAGCTTTCTTT
.	TRBJ2-5	TRBV28	many	15	CASSPRGGAAETQYF	TGTGCCAGCAGTCCCAGGGGGGGGGCTGCAGAGACCCAGTACTTC
TRBD1	TRBJ1-2	TRBV6-5	.	16	CASSYGLQGARDGYTF	TGTGCCAGCAGTTACGGGCTTCAGGGGGCGCGAGACGGCTACACCTTC
.	TRBJ2-7	TRBV28	many	17	CASSFSWTHLKGYEQYF	TGTGCCAGCAGTTTTTCCTGGACACACTTGAAGGGCTACGAGCAGTACTTC
.	TRBJ2-5	TRBV20-1	many	13	CSAKKGQKETQYF	TGCAGTGCAAAAAAAGGACAGAAAGAGACCCAGTACTTC
.	TRBJ2-5	TRBV6-1	many	15	CASRPSRDLQETQYF	TGTGCCAGCAGACCCTCCAGGGACCTCCAAGAGACCCAGTACTTC
.	TRBJ2-7	TRBV27	many	14	CATHRPGFAYEQYF	TGTGCCACGCACAGGCCCGGGTTCGCCTACGAGCAGTACTTC